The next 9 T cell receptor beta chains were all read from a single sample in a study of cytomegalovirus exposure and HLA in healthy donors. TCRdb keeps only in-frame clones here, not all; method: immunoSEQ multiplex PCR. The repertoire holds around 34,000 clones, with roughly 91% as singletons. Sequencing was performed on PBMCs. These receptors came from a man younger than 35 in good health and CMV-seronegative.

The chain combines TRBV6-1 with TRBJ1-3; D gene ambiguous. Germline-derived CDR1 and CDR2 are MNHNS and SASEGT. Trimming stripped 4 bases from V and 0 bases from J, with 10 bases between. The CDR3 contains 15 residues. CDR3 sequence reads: CASSVVRNSGNTIYF. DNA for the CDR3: TGTGCCAGCAGTGTAGTCCGAAACTCTGGAAACACCATATATTTT.

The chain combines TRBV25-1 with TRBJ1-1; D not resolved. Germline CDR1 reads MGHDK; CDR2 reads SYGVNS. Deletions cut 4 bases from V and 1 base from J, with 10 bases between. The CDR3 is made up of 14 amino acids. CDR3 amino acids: CASSGGRWNTEAFF. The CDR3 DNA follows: TGTGCCAGCAGTGGCGGGCGGTGGAACACTGAAGCTTTCTTT. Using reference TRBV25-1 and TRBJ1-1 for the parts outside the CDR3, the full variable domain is EADIYQTPRYLVIGTGKKITLECSQTMGHDKMYWYQQDPGMELHLIHYSYGVNSTEKGDLSSESTVSRIRTEHFPLTLESARPSHTSQYLCASSGGRWNTEAFFGQGTRLTVV.

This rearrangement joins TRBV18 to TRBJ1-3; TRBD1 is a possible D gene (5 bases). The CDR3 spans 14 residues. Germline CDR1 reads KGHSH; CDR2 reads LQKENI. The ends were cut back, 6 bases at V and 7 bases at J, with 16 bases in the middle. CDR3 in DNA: TGTGCCAGCTCTGGTACAGGCCTTCCGAACACCATATATTTT. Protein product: CASSGTGLPNTIYF.

CDR3: CASSLNRGYSQPQHF. The CDR3 DNA reads as TGTGCCAGCAGCTTAAACAGGGGTTACTCTCAGCCCCAGCATTTT. The chain is built from TRBV7-8 and TRBJ1-5, with 7 bases lining up with TRBD1. The germline CDR1 and CDR2 sequences are SGHVS and FQNEAQ. The V and J ends lost 2 bases and 6 bases, in that order; junction bases with no gene match: 7. The CDR3 extends over 15 amino acids.

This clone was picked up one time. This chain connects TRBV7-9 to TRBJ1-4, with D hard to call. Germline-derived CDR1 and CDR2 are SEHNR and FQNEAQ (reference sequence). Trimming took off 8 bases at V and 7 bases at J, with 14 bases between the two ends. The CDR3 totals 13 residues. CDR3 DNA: TGTGCCAGCTCTCTGAGCGGGGTTGAAAAACTGTTTTTT. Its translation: CASSLSGVEKLFF.

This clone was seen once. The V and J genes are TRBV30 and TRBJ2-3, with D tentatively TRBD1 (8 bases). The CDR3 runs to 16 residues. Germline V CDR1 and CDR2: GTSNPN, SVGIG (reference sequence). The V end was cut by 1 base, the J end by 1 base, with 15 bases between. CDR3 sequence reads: CAWSANRGGRTDTQYF. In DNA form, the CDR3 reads TGTGCCTGGAGTGCGAACAGGGGGGGGCGCACAGATACGCAGTATTTT.

CDR3 sequence: CASTLTGGDYGYTF. As DNA, the CDR3 is TGTGCCAGCACCCTTACGGGGGGCGACTATGGCTACACCTTC. J is TRBJ1-2 and V is TRBV6-5; a possible D gene is TRBD1 (6 bases). Germline V gene lookup returns CDR1 MNHEY and CDR2 SVGAGI. The CDR3 is 14 residues long. V was trimmed by 7 bases and J by 3 bases, leaving 15 bases between them.

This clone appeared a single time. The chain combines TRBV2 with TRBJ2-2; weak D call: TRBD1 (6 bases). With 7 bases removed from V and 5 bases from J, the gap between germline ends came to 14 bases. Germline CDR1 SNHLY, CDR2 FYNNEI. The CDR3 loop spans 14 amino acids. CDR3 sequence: CASNKYRETGELFF. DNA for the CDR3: TGTGCCAGCAACAAATACAGGGAAACCGGGGAGCTGTTTTTT.

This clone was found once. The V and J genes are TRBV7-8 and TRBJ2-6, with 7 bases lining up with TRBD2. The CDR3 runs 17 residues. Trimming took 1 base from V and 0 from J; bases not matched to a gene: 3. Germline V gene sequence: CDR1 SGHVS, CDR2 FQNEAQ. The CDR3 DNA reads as TGTGCCAGCAGCTTAGTCCCGGGGGGCTCTGGGGCCAACGTCCTGACTTTC. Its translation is CASSLVPGGSGANVLTF.